One sample yielded the 8 T cell receptor beta chains listed below, sequenced in a study of T cell changes during pregnancy in multiple sclerosis. Assay: immunoSEQ multiplex PCR; the TCRdb copy retains only in-frame clones and omits some. The top ten clones hold approximately 2.3% of a sample with approximately 65,000 clones, around 97% of them seen once. The sample consisted of CD8+ T cells from peripheral blood mononuclear cells, taken after pregnancy. Every receptor here comes from a female donor with multiple sclerosis, enrolled in a pregnancy study.

The rearrangement joins TRBV7-2 to TRBJ1-3; D unresolved. Germline V gene data show CDR1 as SGHTA and CDR2 as FQGNSA. This CDR3 comprises 14 residues. Trimming pared 5 bases from V and 0 bases from J, leaving 8 bases between. The CDR3 is CASSPPGSGNTIYF. The CDR3, as DNA: TGTGCCAGCAGCCCCCCAGGCTCTGGAAACACCATATATTTT.

The gene calls are TRBV4-3 and TRBJ2-7, with D perhaps matching TRBD1 (6 bases). V dropped 1 base and J dropped 3 bases, with 13 bases sitting between them. The CDR3 runs 15 residues. Germline CDR1 and CDR2: LGHNA and YSLEER. The CDR3 DNA reads as TGCGCCAGCAGCCAAGGGCGAGACAGGATCTACGAGCAGTACTTC. Translated, it gives CASSQGRDRIYEQYF.

The chain has TRBV9 and TRBJ2-1, with 9 bases matching TRBD2. The V and J ends lost 3 bases and 10 bases, in that order; junction bases with no gene match: 8. The CDR3 contains 14 residues. Germline lookup yields CDR1 SGDLS and CDR2 YYNGEE. Here the CDR3 reads CASSARTLAGEQFF. CDR3 sequence (DNA): TGTGCCAGCAGCGCCAGAACTCTAGCGGGAGAGCAGTTCTTC.

V gene TRBV28 combines with J gene TRBJ2-7; possibly TRBD1 for D (5 bases). CDR1 is MDHEN, CDR2 SYDVKM, per germline. With 2 bases removed from V and 0 bases from J, the gap between germline ends came to 8 bases. The CDR3 sequence is 14 residues long. The CDR3 region is CASSLQGLSYEQYF. In DNA form, the CDR3 reads TGTGCCAGCAGTTTACAGGGCCTCTCCTACGAGCAGTACTTC.

J is TRBJ2-1 and V is TRBV4-3; TRBD2 agrees at 9 bases. J gave up 6 bases and V 1 base, and 4 bases lay outside the gene matches. CDR1 is LGHNA and CDR2 is YSLEER in the germline V gene. The CDR3 runs to 15 residues. The CDR3 DNA follows: TGCGCCAGCAGCCAAGTCCTAGCGGGGCGCAATGAGCAGTTCTTC. This sequence encodes CASSQVLAGRNEQFF.

The rearrangement joins TRBV29-1 to TRBJ2-3; D unclear. Trimming took 1 base from V and 0 from J, leaving 5 bases between them. Germline V gene data show CDR1 as SQVTM and CDR2 as ANQGSEA. This CDR3 region has 13 residues. CDR3 sequence: CSVEGASTDTQYF. For the CDR3, the DNA is TGCAGCGTTGAAGGGGCCAGCACAGATACGCAGTATTTT.

This chain links TRBV28 with TRBJ2-5; D unclear. Trimming cost V 6 bases and J 5 bases, with 25 bases left between them. The V gene's germline CDR1 is MDHEN and CDR2 SYDVKM. This CDR3 is 17 amino acids long. Written as DNA, the CDR3 is TGTGCCAGCAGCCCCAAGACACGGATTTTTTCTCCGGAGACCCAGTACTTC. Translated: CASSPKTRIFSPETQYF.

This sequence joins TRBV19 and TRBJ2-7, with D perhaps TRBD1 (6 bases). Germline V gives CDR1 LNHDA, CDR2 SQIVND (reference sequence). This CDR3 spans 13 amino acids. V lost 2 bases and J lost 4, with 9 bases in between. CDR3 DNA sequence: TGTGCCAGTAGTATACTGACAGGTTACGAGCAGTACTTC. This gives the protein CASSILTGYEQYF. Supplemented by reference TRBV19 and TRBJ2-7, the full variable domain reads DGGITQSPKYLFRKEGQNVTLSCEQNLNHDAMYWYRQDPGQGLRLIYYSQIVNDFQKGDIAEGYSVSREKKESFPLTVTSAQKNPTAFYLCASSILTGYEQYFGPGTRLTVT.